Listed below are T cell receptor beta chains from one sample, sequenced in a study of technical replicates of blood from a few donors. The repertoire was sequenced with immunoSEQ multiplex PCR; TCRdb's copy has only in-frame clones and lacks some. Among approximately 82,000 clones listed, over 95% were seen once. Sequencing was performed on T cells isolated from PBMCs. The receptor source for this set is a human donor in good health. Both conserved end residues are part of each CDR3. The D gene is left open where the match is weak. Rows give clone size only sometimes, using once, few, many, or a class for an expanded clone.

CDR3aa	CDR3nt	d_gene	j_gene	abundance	v_gene
CASSWSSNQPQHF	TGTGCCAGCAGTTGGAGCTCCAATCAGCCCCAGCATTTT	NA	TRBJ1-5	NA	TRBV6-1
CASLSTGTSGNEQFF	TGTGCCAGCTTATCCACCGGGACTAGCGGGAATGAGCAGTTCTTC	TRBD2	TRBJ2-1	NA	TRBV6-5
CASSQTGYGGQPQHF	TGTGCCAGTAGTCAGACAGGGTACGGGGGTCAGCCCCAGCATTTT	TRBD1	TRBJ1-5	NA	TRBV19
CASLGLAADTQYF	TGTGCCAGCTTAGGGCTAGCGGCAGATACGCAGTATTTT	TRBD2	TRBJ2-3	NA	TRBV11-2
CASSLQWSNTEAFF	TGTGCCAGCAGCTTACAGTGGTCGAACACTGAAGCTTTCTTT	NA	TRBJ1-1	NA	TRBV7-9
CSAWGLLGWADTQYF	TGCAGCGCTTGGGGCCTCCTTGGTTGGGCAGATACGCAGTATTTT	NA	TRBJ2-3	once	TRBV29-1
CASSVVGGNTDTQYF	TGTGCCAGCAGCGTAGTTGGCGGAAACACAGATACGCAGTATTTT	NA	TRBJ2-3	few	TRBV9
CASSQGRGELAYEQYF	TGCGCCAGCAGCCAAGGTAGAGGAGAACTAGCTTACGAGCAGTACTTC	NA	TRBJ2-7	NA	TRBV4-1
CASRTGAVSSYEQYF	TGTGCCAGCCGCACTGGGGCTGTTAGCTCCTACGAGCAGTACTTC	NA	TRBJ2-7	NA	TRBV18
CASSLPLLAGEGGAYNEQFF	TGTGCCAGCAGTCTACCCCTTCTAGCGGGAGAGGGAGGGGCATACAATGAGCAGTTCTTC	TRBD2	TRBJ2-1	NA	TRBV28
CATSSDAGTKREFYTQYF	TGTGCCACCAGCAGCGATGCGGGGACCAAGCGGGAATTTTATACGCAGTATTTT	TRBD2	TRBJ2-3	NA	TRBV15
CCINRVQETQYF	TGCTGTATTAACAGGGTCCAAGAGACCCAGTACTTC	NA	TRBJ2-5	NA	TRBV6-5
CASSLYGYEQYF	TGCGCCAGCAGCTTATACGGGTACGAGCAGTACTTC	NA	TRBJ2-7	NA	TRBV5-1
CASSQVPGLSYEQYF	TGCGCCAGCAGCCAGGTTCCAGGACTCTCCTACGAGCAGTACTTC	NA	TRBJ2-7	NA	TRBV4-1
CASSRGGEAFF	TGTGCCAGCAGCCGGGGGGGTGAAGCTTTCTTT	NA	TRBJ1-1	NA	TRBV9
CASSSLGQGNTEAFF	TGTGCCAGCAGCTCCCTGGGACAGGGGAACACTGAAGCTTTCTTT	TRBD1	TRBJ1-1	NA	TRBV5-5
CASSLGGFQETQYF	TGTGCCAGCAGCCTCGGCGGATTTCAAGAGACCCAGTACTTC	NA	TRBJ2-5	NA	TRBV28
CATSRDRGGITVF	TGTGCCACCAGCAGAGATCGGGGAGGAATTACGGTCTTC	NA	TRBJ2-7	NA	TRBV15
CASSQETGGDQPQHF	TGCGCCAGCAGCCAAGAGACAGGGGGAGATCAGCCCCAGCATTTT	TRBD1	TRBJ1-5	NA	TRBV4-3
CASSLFLGARTEAFF	TGTGCCAGCAGTTTATTCCTAGGGGCGAGGACTGAAGCTTTCTTT	NA	TRBJ1-1	NA	TRBV28